This entry lists 12 T cell receptor beta chains sequenced from one sample in a study of cytomegalovirus exposure and HLA in healthy donors. The PCR ran on 60 Vbeta and 13 Jbeta primers. TCRdb keeps only in-frame clones here, not all; method: immunoSEQ multiplex PCR. The data show approximately 130,000 clones, 70% to 80% seen once. The sequenced sample was PBMCs. The receptors were gathered from a woman between 50 and 59 years old in good health and CMV-seronegative.

V and J are TRBV19 and TRBJ1-3; D is perhaps TRBD1 (5 bases). V lost 8 bases to trimming and J lost 0 bases, with 14 bases between them. Germline loops: CDR1 LNHDA, CDR2 SQIVND (reference sequence). The CDR3 consists of 15 residues. CDR3 loop: CASAPRQNSGNTIYF. The CDR3 nucleotides are TGTGCCAGTGCCCCCCGACAGAACTCTGGAAACACCATATATTTT.

This clone was counted a few times. The chain joins TRBV15 to TRBJ2-1; 11 nucleotides match TRBD2. Losses at the gene ends were 1 base for V and 7 bases for J; bases not matched to a gene: 6. The CDR3 spans 16 residues. In germline, CDR1 is LNHNV, CDR2 YYDKDF (reference sequence). The CDR3 protein is CATSRGRLAGMNEQFF. The CDR3 bases are TGTGCCACCAGCAGAGGTCGACTAGCGGGAATGAATGAGCAGTTCTTC.

V gene TRBV27 combines with J gene TRBJ2-7; 7 bases are a match to TRBD2. V shed 5 bases, J shed 0 bases, and the junction held 7 bases outside the gene matches. The CDR3 totals 15 residues. Per the germline V gene, CDR1 is MNHEY and CDR2 is SMNVEV (reference sequence). The CDR3 nucleotides are TGTGCCAGCAGTCTGGGACTACCCAGCTCCTACGAGCAGTACTTC. This gives the protein CASSLGLPSSYEQYF.

This clone is a singleton in its sample. The rearrangement joins TRBV2 to TRBJ2-7, with TRBD2 as a possible D gene (6 bases). V dropped 4 bases and J dropped 4 bases, with 8 bases sitting between them. This CDR3 contains 12 residues. Germline CDR1 and CDR2: SNHLY and FYNNEI. The CDR3 DNA reads TGTGCCAGCAGTGTTAGCGGATACGAGCAGTACTTC. It translates to CASSVSGYEQYF.

This chain joins TRBV6-1 and TRBJ1-1; 8 bases map to TRBD1. The germline gives CDR1 MNHNS, CDR2 SASEGT. The ends lost 6 bases at V and 10 bases at J; junction bases unmatched: 4. CDR3 length: 11 amino acids. The CDR3 spells CASRVTGGAFF. Written as DNA, the CDR3 is TGTGCCAGCAGGGTAACAGGGGGAGCTTTCTTT.

This clone is medium-sized within its sample. The chain employs TRBV5-6 and TRBJ1-1, with D perhaps matching TRBD1 (5 bases). The germline CDR1 and CDR2 sequences are SGHDT and YYEEEE. V gave up 2 bases and J gave up 6 bases, with 8 bases separating them. The CDR3 runs 12 residues. The CDR3 coding sequence is TGTGCCAGCAGCTTCGGGGGAGCTGAAGCTTTCTTT. It is translated as CASSFGGAEAFF.

The V gene is TRBV5-1, the J gene TRBJ2-1; TRBD1 agrees at 7 bases. CDR1 is SGHRS, CDR2 YFSETQ, per germline. J lost 0 bases, V lost 4 bases, and 4 bases had no gene match. The CDR3 covers 15 residues. In DNA form, the CDR3 reads TGCGCCAGCAGCGCAGGGGACAGCTCCTACAATGAGCAGTTCTTC. It yields the protein CASSAGDSSYNEQFF.

This clone appeared a single time. V usage is TRBV19 and J usage is TRBJ1-1, with 10 bases matching TRBD1. This CDR3 has 16 amino acids. With V trimmed by 7 bases and J by 1 base, 9 bases remained unmatched. From germline, CDR1 is LNHDA and CDR2 SQIVND (reference sequence). For the CDR3, the DNA is TGTGCCAGTACCCGGACAGGGGGATTTGGGAACACTGAAGCTTTCTTT. Residues: CASTRTGGFGNTEAFF.

The chain couples TRBV21-1 to TRBJ1-5; TRBD1, as called in the table, went unchecked against the DNA. TRBV21-1 is deemed a pseudogene. There are 17 residues in the CDR3. The CDR3 region is CASSRTGETYSNQPQHF. DNA of the CDR3: TGTGCCAGCAGCAGGACAGGCGAGACCTATAGCAATCAGCCCCAGCATTTT.

This chain connects TRBV6-5 to TRBJ2-3; 10 nucleotides line up with TRBD2. The germline CDR1 and CDR2 sequences are MNHEY and SVGAGI. The CDR3 length is 15 residues. Unmatched junction bases numbered 10, after V lost 9 bases and J lost 4 bases. CDR3 sequence (DNA): TGTGCCAGTCAATTCAGCGGGAGGGGATCAGATACGCAGTATTTT. Translation gives CASQFSGRGSDTQYF.

The CDR3 protein is CASSDTVEGTEAFF. CDR3 sequence (DNA): TGTGCCAGCAGCGATACGGTGGAGGGCACTGAAGCTTTCTTT. The rearrangement uses TRBV7-9 and TRBJ1-1; D is uncertain. V dropped 5 bases and J dropped 4 bases, with 14 bases sitting between them. CDR3 length: 14 amino acids. The germline CDR1 and CDR2 sequences are SEHNR and FQNEAQ (reference sequence). Supplemented by reference TRBV7-9 and TRBJ1-1, the full variable domain reads DTGVSQNPRHKITKRGQNVTFRCDPISEHNRLYWYRQTLGQGPEFLTYFQNEAQLEKSRLLSDRFSAERPKGSFSTLEIQRTEQGDSAMYLCASSDTVEGTEAFFGQGTRLTVV.

The chain combines TRBV19 with TRBJ2-1, with 8 nucleotides matching TRBD2. Looked up from germline, CDR1 is LNHDA and CDR2 is SQIVND (reference sequence). Trimming cost V 5 bases and J 4 bases; bases outside gene matches: 13. CDR3 length: 17 residues. The CDR3 is CASSLLPLAGSYNEQFF. DNA of the CDR3: TGTGCCAGTAGTCTCCTACCCTTAGCGGGATCTTACAATGAGCAGTTCTTC.